These 17 T cell receptor beta chains were sequenced from one sample in a study of post-analysis software for immune sequencing data. Study-level results: Higher frequency in patients than in controls was seen for five TRBV segments, with TRBV5-6, TRBV5-1 and TRBV20-1 among them.

No antigen has been identified for these receptors. The library was made from cDNA and included unique molecular identifiers. TCRdb passed the PCR reads through MiXCR, listing each CDR3 protein once. The data show hundreds of thousands of distinct CDR3 sequences, over 35% seen once. Specimen: blood. Receptors were obtained from a girl between 10 and 17 years old with multiple sclerosis.

The chain links TRBV28 to TRBJ2-7; tentative D call: TRBD1 (5 bases). The germline CDR1 and CDR2 sequences are MDHEN and SYDVKM. This CDR3 is built from 13 residues. Between the trimmed V and J ends, which lost 5 bases and 3 bases, there was a span of 11 bases. As DNA, the CDR3 is TGTGCCAGCAGTCCCTTCGACAGCTACGAGCAGTACTTC. Encoded protein: CASSPFDSYEQYF.

The chain carries TRBV6-6 and TRBJ1-1; D is undetermined. CDR1 is MNHNY and CDR2 is SVGAGI in the germline V gene (reference sequence). There are 11 residues in the CDR3. The V end was cut by 9 bases, the J end by 1 base, with 6 bases between. Written as DNA, the CDR3 is TGTGCCAGTTGGAGGAACACTGAAGCTTTCTTT. Translation: CASWRNTEAFF.

J is TRBJ1-1 and V is TRBV2; 12 positions agree with TRBD1. The CDR3 length is 17 residues. Germline trimming cut 0 bases from V and 4 bases from J; bases unmatched to any gene: 6. CDR1 SNHLY and CDR2 FYNNEI come from the germline V gene. This CDR3 reads CASSEAQGTGGVTEAFF. DNA of the CDR3: TGTGCCAGCAGTGAAGCCCAAGGGACAGGGGGCGTCACTGAAGCTTTCTTT.

The CDR3 DNA follows: TGTGCCAGCAGCTTAGTTCTCGGGAGTCGGACAGATACGCAGTATTTT. Encoded protein: CASSLVLGSRTDTQYF. The rearrangement links TRBV7-9 to TRBJ2-3; maybe TRBD2 (6 bases). Trimming left V 1 base short and J 3 bases short, with 14 bases between. CDR3 length equals 16 residues. Germline loops: CDR1 SEHNR, CDR2 FQNEAQ (reference sequence).

The chain couples TRBV24-1 to TRBJ2-1, with 7 bases that match TRBD1. V shed 5 bases and J 2 bases; nucleotides not matched to a gene: 8. CDR3 size: 16 residues. Germline-derived CDR1 and CDR2 are KGHDR and SFDVKD. CDR3 sequence reads: CATSGDRATTYNEQFF. The CDR3 DNA is TGTGCCACCAGTGGCGACAGGGCAACTACCTACAATGAGCAGTTCTTC.

This clonotype was seen at least ten times. The gene calls are TRBV29-1 and TRBJ2-1; perhaps TRBD1 as D (6 bases). Trimming shortened V by 4 bases and J by 12 bases, and 16 bases separated the two germline ends. CDR1 is SQVTM and CDR2 is ANQGSEA in the germline V gene. The CDR3 totals 12 residues. CDR3 amino acids: CSVAAGEYGQFF. In DNA, the CDR3 is TGCAGCGTTGCAGCAGGGGAATACGGGCAGTTCTTC.

This clonotype has only one observation. The CDR3 does not end in the conserved phenylalanine or tryptophan, so this is likely a read error. The chain couples TRBV6-2 or TRBV6-3 to TRBJ1-2; D perhaps matches TRBD1 (5 bases). Germline V gives CDR1 MNHEY, CDR2 SVGEGT. V dropped 5 bases and J dropped 3 bases, with 16 bases sitting between them. The CDR3 has 15 amino acids. DNA of the CDR3: TGTGCCAGCAGTAAGCGGGGGTTAGCCTACTATGGCTACACCGTC. Residues: CASSKRGLAYYGYTV.

This clonotype has at least ten counts. This chain uses TRBV2 with TRBJ1-2; D perhaps matches TRBD1 (5 bases). This CDR3 is built from 13 residues. The V gene lost 6 bases and the J gene lost 8 bases, with 16 bases spanning the gap. Germline CDR1 SNHLY, CDR2 FYNNEI. CDR3 amino acids: CASSDGTLGGYTF. The CDR3 DNA reads TGTGCCAGCAGCGACGGGACGTTGGGCGGCTACACCTTC.

The genes are TRBV5-1 and TRBJ2-6; D call uncertain. V dropped 0 bases and J dropped 1 base, with 8 bases sitting between them. CDR3 length: 16 residues. Germline loops: CDR1 SGHRS, CDR2 YFSETQ. As DNA, the CDR3 is TGCGCCAGCAGCTTGGAATATGGTTCTGGGGCCAACGTCCTGACTTTC. This sequence encodes CASSLEYGSGANVLTF.

The genes are TRBV20-1 and TRBJ2-1; unclear D gene. V shed 7 bases and J shed 0 bases, with 1 base lying between them. The CDR3 has 10 amino acids. CDR1 is DFQATT and CDR2 is SNEGSKA in the germline V gene (reference sequence). CDR3 region: CSVSYNEQFF. Here the CDR3 DNA reads TGCAGTGTCTCCTACAATGAGCAGTTCTTC.

This rearrangement joins TRBV5-1 to TRBJ2-7; D is possibly TRBD1 or TRBD2 (5 bases each). This CDR3 has 13 residues. Trimming took 4 bases from V and 5 from J, leaving 13 bases between them. Germline CDR1 SGHRS, CDR2 YFSETQ. Here the CDR3 reads CASSIGTGDEQYF. The CDR3 region has the DNA TGCGCCAGCAGCATAGGGACGGGCGACGAGCAGTACTTC.

On this clonotype itself: A read error may account for a junction end that differs from germline. V is TRBV10-3 and J is TRBJ2-3; D unresolved. This CDR3 contains 14 residues. Germline V gene sequence: CDR1 ENHRY, CDR2 SYGVKD. The CDR3 protein is CAISGGLTADAQYF. For the CDR3, the DNA is TGTGCCATCAGTGGGGGTCTAACGGCAGATGCGCAGTATTTT.

In this sample, this clonotype turned up many times. The V gene is TRBV7-9, the J gene TRBJ2-7; D unclear. This CDR3 has 12 amino acids. Trimming stripped 1 base from V and 5 bases from J, with 6 bases between. CDR1 and CDR2 (germline): SEHNR, FQNEAQ (reference sequence). CDR3 in DNA: TGTGCCAGCAGCTTAGGACCCAACGAGCAGTACTTC. It is translated as CASSLGPNEQYF. Based on the CDR3 plus reference TRBV7-9 and TRBJ2-7, the full variable domain is DTGVSQNPRHKITKRGQNVTFRCDPISEHNRLYWYRQTLGQGPEFLTYFQNEAQLEKSRLLSDRFSAERPKGSFSTLEIQRTEQGDSAMYLCASSLGPNEQYFGPGTRLTVT.

This clonotype was seen a few times. This chain joins TRBV5-1 and TRBJ2-7; no clear D. Germline assignment: CDR1 SGHRS and CDR2 YFSETQ. Trimming pared 2 bases from V and 2 bases from J, leaving 11 bases between. This CDR3 comprises 14 residues. The CDR3 loop reads CASSFGTAAYEQYF. The CDR3 DNA reads as TGCGCCAGCAGCTTCGGTACAGCTGCCTACGAGCAGTACTTC.

The chain recombines TRBV2 with TRBJ1-5, with D unresolved. The CDR3 has 14 residues. Trimming pared 6 bases from V and 6 bases from J, leaving 15 bases between. The germline V gene encodes CDR1 SNHLY and CDR2 FYNNEI. The DNA of the CDR3 is TGTGCCAGCAGATTTAGACAACTTACTCAGCCCCAGCATTTT. Translation gives CASRFRQLTQPQHF.

The chain uses TRBV7-9 and TRBJ2-3, with 9 bases that match TRBD2. The CDR3 is 15 residues long. The germline V gene encodes CDR1 SEHNR and CDR2 FQNEAQ (reference sequence). V lost 1 base and J lost 3; bases outside the gene matches: 2. CDR3 DNA: TGTGCCAGCAGCTTAGTAGCGGGAGCAACAGATACGCAGTATTTT. It specifies CASSLVAGATDTQYF.

This clonotype showed up just a few times. The CDR3 region is CASSSPLGGEQYF. Written as DNA, the CDR3 is TGTGCCAGCAGCTCACCGTTGGGGGGCGAGCAGTACTTC. The genes are TRBV7-9 and TRBJ2-7, with D possibly matching TRBD2 (6 bases). From germline, CDR1 is SEHNR and CDR2 FQNEAQ (reference sequence). Trimming shortened V by 4 bases and J by 6 bases, and 13 bases separated the two germline ends. The CDR3 has 13 residues. The complete variable domain, with remaining parts taken from reference TRBV7-9 and TRBJ2-7, reads DTGVSQNPRHKITKRGQNVTFRCDPISEHNRLYWYRQTLGQGPEFLTYFQNEAQLEKSRLLSDRFSAERPKGSFSTLEIQRTEQGDSAMYLCASSSPLGGEQYFGPGTRLTVT.